This T cell receptor beta chain was captured by sequencing in a study of T cells after somatic rescue of genetic block. Trimming cost V 8 bases and J 1 base, with 5 bases left between them. Germline lookup yields CDR1 LNHDA and CDR2 SQIVND (reference sequence). This CDR3 has 11 amino acids. Sequencing was performed with immunoSEQ multiplex PCR; in TCRdb, only in-frame clones are kept and a portion is missing. The sample lists tens of thousands of clones, 90% seen once, with about 1.5% in the top ten. Source material: peripheral blood mononuclear cells (PBMCs). This clonotype was obtained from a woman between 18 and 29 years old. The chain uses TRBV19 and TRBJ1-1, with no clear D. The CDR3 sequence: CASVRNTEAFF. CDR3 DNA: TGTGCCAGTGTCAGGAACACTGAAGCTTTCTTT.